A selection of T cell receptor beta chains follows, all from one sample in a study of blood T cell repertoires in COVID-19. Sequenced by immunoSEQ multiplex PCR; TCRdb stores in-frame clones only, minus some. The sample includes roughly 100,000 clones, about four fifths seen only once; the top ten take around 4.3%. Sample: peripheral blood. These receptors were taken from a human donor in a cohort sampled during active COVID-19. Both conserved end residues are part of each CDR3. A D gene is named only where the DNA matches it firmly. Not all rows give a size; the values are once, few, many and, for expanded clones, a class.

>NA|TRBJ2-1|TRBV19|TRBD2
CASSMVSGGNEQFF
TGTGCCAGTAGTATGGTAAGCGGGGGCAATGAGCAGTTCTTC
>NA|TRBJ2-1|TRBV2|TRBD1
CATHTGTGSYNEQFF
TGTGCCACCCACACCGGGACAGGGTCGTACAATGAGCAGTTCTTC
>few|TRBJ2-7|TRBV28|NA
CASSLGTRPKVGEQYF
TGTGCCAGCAGTTTGGGGACTCGCCCCAAAGTTGGCGAGCAGTACTTC
>NA|TRBJ2-1|TRBV7-2|TRBD1
CASSLQGAPRYNEQFF
TGTGCCAGCAGCCTACAGGGGGCGCCAAGGTACAATGAGCAGTTCTTC
>NA|TRBJ1-2|TRBV29-1|NA
CSVEEGGARGYTF
TGCAGCGTTGAAGAGGGGGGGGCGCGAGGCTACACCTTC
>NA|TRBJ2-2|TRBV7-3|TRBD2
CASRAGITGELFF
TGTGCCAGCCGAGCGGGGATCACCGGGGAGCTGTTTTTT
>once|TRBJ1-1|TRBV5-1|NA
CASTLNTEAFF
TGCGCCAGCACTCTTAACACTGAAGCTTTCTTT
>NA|TRBJ2-1|TRBV6-5|TRBD2
CASSYGRGGSYNEQFF
TGTGCCAGCAGTTACGGGCGGGGGGGCTCCTACAATGAGCAGTTCTTC
>NA|TRBJ2-7|TRBV7-2|TRBD1
CASSYTGGSEQYF
TGTGCCAGCAGCTACACAGGGGGTAGCGAGCAGTACTTC
>NA|TRBJ1-6|TRBV7-2|NA
CASTQTGPLHF
TGTGCCAGCACCCAGACAGGACCCCTCCACTTT
>NA|TRBJ2-1|TRBV5-1|NA
CASSTGMGNEQFF
TGCGCCAGCAGCACGGGGATGGGAAATGAGCAGTTCTTC
>NA|TRBJ2-3|TRBV28|NA
CASNLGGDTDTQYF
TGTGCCAGCAACCTAGGGGGGGACACAGATACGCAGTATTTT
>few|TRBJ2-7|TRBV5-6|NA
CASRRTWSSYEQYF
TGTGCCAGCAGGCGAACCTGGAGCTCCTACGAGCAGTACTTC
>NA|TRBJ2-3|TRBV24-1|NA
CATSDSRSSGDTQYF
TGTGCCACCAGTGATTCCCGGAGCTCGGGGGATACGCAGTATTTT
>NA|TRBJ2-3|TRBV3-1/TRBV3-2|NA
CASSWGGRGTDTQYF
TGTGCCAGCAGCTGGGGGGGGCGGGGCACAGATACGCAGTATTTT
>NA|TRBJ2-3|TRBV2|TRBD1
CASRDWTGWTDTQYF
TGTGCCAGCCGCGATTGGACAGGGTGGACAGATACGCAGTATTTT
>NA|TRBJ2-2|TRBV7-2|TRBD2
CASSLFSAGAGYTGELFF
TGTGCCAGCAGCTTATTTTCGGCCGGAGCGGGGTACACCGGGGAGCTGTTTTTT
>medium-sized|TRBJ1-1|TRBV7-9|NA
CAAVEAGRTEAFF
TGTGCTGCGGTGGAGGCAGGAAGGACTGAAGCTTTCTTT
>NA|TRBJ1-2|TRBV14|NA
CASSKRGGPDGYTF
TGTGCCAGCAGCAAGAGAGGAGGGCCCGACGGCTACACCTTC
>NA|TRBJ2-3|TRBV5-4|TRBD2
CASSPRGGRSDTQYF
TGTGCCAGCAGCCCCCGGGGGGGCCGCTCAGATACGCAGTATTTT
>NA|TRBJ1-4|TRBV27|NA
CASSLMPDEKLFF
TGTGCCAGCAGTTTAATGCCGGATGAAAAACTGTTTTTT
>NA|TRBJ2-3|TRBV7-9|TRBD2
CASLSGGSTDTQYF
TGTGCCAGTCTAAGCGGGGGGAGCACAGATACGCAGTATTTT
>NA|TRBJ2-5|TRBV2|TRBD2
CASSKGLAGPQETQYF
TGTGCCAGCAGTAAGGGACTAGCGGGCCCCCAAGAGACCCAGTACTTC
>NA|TRBJ2-7|TRBV7-9|NA
CASSFRGANEQYF
TGTGCCAGCAGCTTTCGGGGTGCTAACGAGCAGTACTTC
>NA|TRBJ1-5|TRBV4-1|TRBD1
CASSQDRQGDQPQHF
TGCGCCAGCAGCCAAGATCGACAGGGTGATCAGCCCCAGCATTTT
>NA|TRBJ2-5|TRBV15|NA
CATSREFAQETQYF
TGTGCCACCAGCAGAGAATTCGCTCAGGAGACCCAGTACTTC
>NA|TRBJ2-7|TRBV4-3|TRBD2
CASSQESAGVNSYEQYF
TGCGCCAGCAGCCAAGAGTCCGCGGGGGTGAACTCCTACGAGCAGTACTTC
>NA|TRBJ1-5|TRBV11-3|NA
CASSLGPVGSNQPQHF
TGTGCCAGCAGCTTAGGTCCGGTTGGTAGCAATCAGCCCCAGCATTTT
>NA|TRBJ1-2|TRBV7-2|TRBD1
CASSVDRVNYGYTF
TGTGCCAGCAGCGTGGACAGGGTGAACTACGGCTACACCTTC
>NA|TRBJ2-7|TRBV7-2|NA
CASSLVRSQGSYEQYF
TGTGCCAGCAGCTTAGTTAGAAGTCAGGGGTCCTACGAGCAGTACTTC
>few|TRBJ1-5|TRBV6-5|TRBD1
CASSRTGSNQPQHF
TGTGCCAGCAGCCGGACAGGTAGCAATCAGCCCCAGCATTTT
>NA|TRBJ1-2|TRBV7-8|NA
CASSLNTGLGYTF
TGTGCCAGCAGCTTGAATACAGGGCTAGGCTACACCTTC
>NA|TRBJ2-7|TRBV5-1|NA
CASSFEGHEQYF
TGCGCCAGCAGCTTTGAGGGCCACGAGCAGTACTTC
>NA|TRBJ1-4|TRBV4-2|NA
CASSQAGGATNEKLFF
TGTGCCAGCAGCCAAGCGGGGGGGGCAACTAATGAAAAACTGTTTTTT
>NA|TRBJ2-3|TRBV19|NA
CASSIAVPADTQYF
TGTGCCAGTAGTATAGCCGTGCCAGCAGATACGCAGTATTTT
>NA|TRBJ2-5|TRBV6-2/TRBV6-3|NA
CASSALATQYF
TGTGCCAGCAGTGCACTAGCGACCCAGTACTTC
>NA|TRBJ1-5|TRBV7-2|NA
CASSLASWTGNQPQHF
TGTGCCAGCAGCTTAGCATCGTGGACTGGCAATCAGCCCCAGCATTTT
>few|TRBJ1-4|TRBV6-6|TRBD1
CASTATQGATNEKLFF
TGTGCCAGCACCGCCACCCAGGGGGCAACTAATGAAAAACTGTTTTTT
>NA|TRBJ2-5|TRBV7-6|NA
CASSRTVPTQETQYF
TGTGCCAGCAGCAGGACAGTTCCCACCCAAGAGACCCAGTACTTC
>NA|TRBJ2-2|TRBV4-3|NA
CASRKNYGHLYGELFF
TGCGCCAGCAGAAAGAACTACGGACACTTGTACGGGGAGCTGTTTTTT
>NA|TRBJ2-2|TRBV7-9|NA
CASSRTGDAGELFF
TGTGCCAGCAGCAGAACGGGGGACGCCGGGGAGCTGTTTTTT
>NA|TRBJ1-2|TRBV4-3|NA
CASSPRGQGYGYTF
TGCGCCAGCAGCCCACGGGGCCAGGGGTATGGCTACACCTTC
>NA|TRBJ1-1|TRBV11-3|TRBD1
CASSYRTGAEAFF
TGTGCCAGCAGCTATCGGACAGGGGCTGAAGCTTTCTTT
>NA|TRBJ2-3|TRBV24-1|TRBD1
CATSSGTGATDTQYF
TGTGCCACCAGCTCCGGGACAGGGGCAACAGATACGCAGTATTTT
>many|TRBJ1-5|TRBV4-2|NA
CASSQSGSNQPQHF
TGTGCCAGCAGCCAGTCGGGATCCAATCAGCCCCAGCATTTT
>few|TRBJ1-5|TRBV28|NA
CASSYGVREPQHF
TGTGCCAGCAGTTACGGAGTTCGGGAGCCCCAGCATTTT
>NA|TRBJ1-2|TRBV6-5|TRBD1
CASSYLDRESGYTF
TGTGCCAGCAGTTACCTGGACAGGGAGAGTGGCTACACCTTC
>NA|TRBJ1-2|TRBV7-2|TRBD1
CASSKVTGMGYTF
TGTGCCAGCAGCAAGGTGACAGGGATGGGCTACACCTTC
>few|TRBJ1-2|TRBV5-4|TRBD1
CASSPQGAKGYGYTF
TGTGCCAGCAGCCCCCAGGGGGCAAAGGGCTATGGCTACACCTTC
>NA|TRBJ2-1|TRBV2|NA
CASTYYNEQFF
TGTGCCAGCACCTATTACAATGAGCAGTTCTTC
>NA|TRBJ2-2|TRBV5-1|NA
CASSSGQNTGELFF
TGCGCCAGCAGCTCGGGACAGAACACCGGGGAGCTGTTTTTT
>NA|TRBJ1-1|TRBV19|NA
CASSIGQLNTEAFF
TGTGCCAGTAGTATTGGGCAGCTTAACACTGAAGCTTTCTTT
>once|TRBJ2-6|TRBV10-3|NA
CAISVGGAGANVLTF
TGTGCCATCAGTGTAGGGGGGGCTGGGGCCAACGTCCTGACTTTC
>NA|TRBJ2-5|TRBV12-5|NA
CASGPGQSYQETQYF
TGTGCTAGTGGTCCAGGACAGTCGTACCAAGAGACCCAGTACTTC
>NA|TRBJ1-5|TRBV6-2/TRBV6-3|NA
CASSYSVNRDQPQHF
TGTGCCAGCAGTTACTCGGTGAACAGGGATCAGCCCCAGCATTTT
>NA|TRBJ1-2|TRBV11-2|NA
CASSLTTEPGGYTF
TGTGCCAGCAGCTTAACGACAGAACCTGGGGGCTACACCTTC
>NA|TRBJ1-4|TRBV7-2|NA
CASSPTGGRANEKLFF
TGTGCCAGCAGCCCTACGGGGGGTCGGGCTAATGAAAAACTGTTTTTT
>many|TRBJ2-6|TRBV5-5|NA
CASSFPSSGANVLTF
TGTGCCAGCAGCTTTCCCTCTTCTGGGGCCAACGTCCTGACTTTC
>NA|TRBJ2-3|TRBV5-4|TRBD2
CASSLGIAGGGSTQYF
TGTGCCAGCAGCTTGGGAATAGCGGGGGGTGGGAGTACGCAGTATTTT